This T cell receptor (beta chain) was found in a study of blood T cell repertoires in COVID-19. Study-wide context: PBMCs, B-cell-depleted T cells, or T cells provided the cDNA or gDNA that made up the material.

Libraries were prepared by immunoSEQ multiplex PCR; TCRdb keeps only in-frame clonotypes and omits some of them. The data contain around 100,000 clones, approximately 90% of them singletons. The source material was peripheral blood. This receptor was taken from a human donor in a cohort sampled during active COVID-19.

The CDR3 nucleotides read TGTGCCAGCAGCCTCATAGGAGTAGGGAGCTCCTACAATGAGCAGTTCTTC. This translates into CASSLIGVGSSYNEQFF. The chain employs TRBV3-1 (or the pseudogene TRBV3-2) and TRBJ2-1; TRBD2 might be the D (5 bases). The CDR3 has 17 amino acids. The V gene lost 4 bases and the J gene lost 0 bases, with 16 bases spanning the gap. CDR1 and CDR2 (germline): LGHDT, YNNKEL (reference sequence).